The clone carrying this T cell receptor beta chain is a singleton in its sample. With V trimmed by 3 bases and J by 5 bases, 7 bases remained unmatched. The CDR3 runs 14 residues. The germline CDR1 and CDR2 sequences are SGHNT and YYREEE (reference sequence). These data are taken from a study of blood T cell repertoires in COVID-19. Study as a whole: Sites across the United States, Italy and Spain contributed samples from acute and convalescent COVID-19. Nucleic acid was either cDNA or gDNA, and it came from T cells, B-cell-depleted T cells, or PBMCs.

This table comes from immunoSEQ multiplex PCR, and its TCRdb copy is limited to in-frame clones, with some not included. The sample carries under 80,000 clones, 86% recorded once. The TCR was taken from a human donor in a cohort sampled during active COVID-19. The chain has TRBV5-4 and TRBJ2-5, with 7 bases that match TRBD2. The sample taken for sequencing was peripheral blood. The CDR3, as DNA: TGTGCCAGCAGCTGGATGGGGCGGGGGGAGACCCAGTACTTC. It encodes CASSWMGRGETQYF.